The rows below give T cell receptor beta chains drawn from one sample of a study of blood T cell repertoires in COVID-19. Assay used: immunoSEQ multiplex PCR; TCRdb lists only in-frame clones, some missing. The table includes some 400,000 clones, about 90% detected once. The specimen sequenced was PBMCs or T cells enriched from blood (not recorded which). The source is a woman aged 25 to 45 who had recovered from COVID-19. CDR3s include the opening cysteine and the closing phenylalanine or tryptophan. A D gene is named only where the DNA matches it firmly. The size field is filled for only some rows; it gives once, few, many or a size class.

clone_size,v_call,d_call,j_call,cdr3_nt,cdr3_aa
NA,TRBV19,NA,TRBJ1-5,TGTGCCAGTAGTATTCCCGGCAATCAGCCCCAGCATTTT,CASSIPGNQPQHF
NA,TRBV5-4,NA,TRBJ2-7,TGTGCCAGCAGCTCACCCAACAGGGACGTCGACGAGCAGTACTTC,CASSSPNRDVDEQYF
NA,TRBV7-7,NA,TRBJ2-5,TGTGCTAGCAGCTTAGGAGGCAGCGGCCAAGAGACCCAGTACTTC,CASSLGGSGQETQYF
NA,TRBV5-1,TRBD1,TRBJ1-4,TGCGCCAGCAGCTTGGCGGGGCAGGGGGGCGAAAAACTGTTTTTT,CASSLAGQGGEKLFF
once,TRBV6-5,NA,TRBJ1-1,TGTGCCAGCAGGCTAATGGGGCCGGCCACTGAAGCTTTCTTT,CASRLMGPATEAFF
NA,TRBV30,NA,TRBJ1-5,TGTGCCTGGAGTTCTTCTAGCAATCAGCCCCAGCATTTT,CAWSSSSNQPQHF
NA,TRBV28,NA,TRBJ2-1,TGTGCCAGCAGTTTGACGGCGGGGGCAGGAAATTACAATGAGCAGTTCTTC,CASSLTAGAGNYNEQFF
NA,TRBV27,TRBD1,TRBJ1-3,TGTGCCAGCAGAACTACAGGGGGCTATGGAAACACCATATATTTT,CASRTTGGYGNTIYF
once,TRBV7-9,NA,TRBJ2-5,TGTGCCAGCAGCTTTGGGGCCTACGTGGAGACCCAGTACTTC,CASSFGAYVETQYF
NA,TRBV2,NA,TRBJ1-4,TGTGCCAGCTCAAAAGATGTCGAGGCAGGGCGGGAAAAACTGTTTTTT,CASSKDVEAGREKLFF
NA,TRBV28,NA,TRBJ1-3,TGTGCCAGCAGTTTGTTGCGATTTAGTGGAAACACCATATATTTT,CASSLLRFSGNTIYF
NA,TRBV27,TRBD1,TRBJ1-1,TGTGCCAGCCTCGGGACAGGGAACGTGAGGACTGAAGCTTTCTTT,CASLGTGNVRTEAFF
once,TRBV10-3,NA,TRBJ2-7,TGTGCCATCAGTGAGTCGAACAGGGCCTACGAGCAGTACTTC,CAISESNRAYEQYF
NA,TRBV5-4,TRBD2,TRBJ2-1,TGTGCCAGCAGCTTGAGGCGGGGGGCGCTGAATGAGCAGTTCTTC,CASSLRRGALNEQFF
NA,TRBV29-1,NA,TRBJ2-1,TGCAGCGTTGATGGGAGCATGGTTTCCTACAATGAGCAGTTCTTC,CSVDGSMVSYNEQFF
NA,TRBV7-2,NA,TRBJ1-3,TGTGCCAGCAGCTTAGTAGGAGGGTTGTACGGAAACACCATATATTTT,CASSLVGGLYGNTIYF
NA,TRBV11-3,TRBD1,TRBJ2-1,TGTGCCAGCAACGAGGGGGCCACCTACAATGAGCAGTTCTTC,CASNEGATYNEQFF
NA,TRBV6-4,NA,TRBJ2-1,TGTGCCAGCAGTGACGGGACTTCGAATGAGCAGTTCTTC,CASSDGTSNEQFF
NA,TRBV6-2/TRBV6-3,NA,TRBJ1-1,TGTGCCAGCAGTTACCCTACCTGGACTGAAGCTTTCTTT,CASSYPTWTEAFF
NA,TRBV6-5,NA,TRBJ1-6,TGTGCCAGCCATTCCGGGGTGTTCGTTAATTCACCCCTCCACTTT,CASHSGVFVNSPLHF
NA,TRBV18,NA,TRBJ1-6,TGTGCCAGCTCACCAGGGCGGACAGAAAATAATTCACCCCTCCACTTT,CASSPGRTENNSPLHF
NA,TRBV28,NA,TRBJ2-7,TGTGCCAGCAGTTTAACGGGGAACCACGAGCAGTACTTC,CASSLTGNHEQYF
NA,TRBV7-9,TRBD1,TRBJ2-5,TGTGCCAGCAGCTTAGAGGGGGCTCAGAAGACCCAGTACTTC,CASSLEGAQKTQYF
once,TRBV5-5,NA,TRBJ2-7,TGTGCCAGCAGCTTGACGCAGGGGACCGAGCAGTACTTC,CASSLTQGTEQYF
NA,TRBV27,NA,TRBJ1-4,TGTGCCAGCAGGGCCCACAGAACAACTAATGAAAAACTGTTTTTT,CASRAHRTTNEKLFF
NA,TRBV5-6,NA,TRBJ2-2,TGTGCCAGCACCCTGCTGACGACATCGAACACCGGGGAGCTGTTTTTT,CASTLLTTSNTGELFF
NA,TRBV9,TRBD1,TRBJ1-5,TGTGCCAGCAGCCCAAATGGACAGGGCAATCAGCCCCAGCATTTT,CASSPNGQGNQPQHF
once,TRBV13,NA,TRBJ1-6,TGTGCCAGCAGCTTACGGGGGGGTTATAATTCACCCCTCCACTTT,CASSLRGGYNSPLHF
NA,TRBV5-8,NA,TRBJ1-1,TGTGCCAGCAGCCCAGCGGTAGGAGTAAACACTGAAGCTTTCTTT,CASSPAVGVNTEAFF
NA,TRBV27,TRBD1,TRBJ1-1,TGTGCCAGCAAGGCAGGGGGTTTAGGCACTGAAGCTTTCTTT,CASKAGGLGTEAFF
NA,TRBV6-2/TRBV6-3,NA,TRBJ1-5,TGTGCCAGCAGTCCGGACAGAAGCAATCAGCCCCAGCATTTT,CASSPDRSNQPQHF
NA,TRBV5-5,NA,TRBJ1-1,TGTGCCAGCAGCTTGGACATTATGAACACTGAAGCTTTCTTT,CASSLDIMNTEAFF
few,TRBV5-1,TRBD2,TRBJ2-3,TGCGCCAGCAGGGGGACTAGCGAAACAGATACGCAGTATTTT,CASRGTSETDTQYF
NA,TRBV28,TRBD2,TRBJ2-7,TGTGCCAGCAGTGTACCTTGGACTAGGCCCTCCTACGAGCAGTACTTC,CASSVPWTRPSYEQYF
NA,TRBV5-4,TRBD1,TRBJ2-2,TGTGCCAGCAGCATTGACAGGGGAGAGCTGTTTTTT,CASSIDRGELFF
NA,TRBV19,TRBD1,TRBJ1-4,TGTGCCAGTAGTAAAACCGGGACAGGGGGCGAAAAACTGTTTTTT,CASSKTGTGGEKLFF
NA,TRBV19,TRBD2,TRBJ2-2,TGTGCCAGTAGTATTACGCTAGCGGGAGGGGCAGGGGAGCTGTTTTTT,CASSITLAGGAGELFF
NA,TRBV7-9,TRBD1,TRBJ1-4,TGTGCCAGCAGCGCGTACATTCCGGGACAGGGAGACGAAAAACTGTTTTTT,CASSAYIPGQGDEKLFF
NA,TRBV4-1,TRBD1,TRBJ2-4,TGCGCCAGCAGCCAACCGGGACAGGGGGGAAACATTCAGTACTTC,CASSQPGQGGNIQYF
NA,TRBV27,NA,TRBJ1-2,TGTGCCAGCAGCCAGAAGTCCGACAGACCTGGCTACACCTTC,CASSQKSDRPGYTF